This TCR beta chain is drawn from a study of identical twins. General observations from the study: Researchers reported excess low generation probability among twin-shared out-of-frame alpha sequences.

TCRdb re-analysed the 5' RACE reads in MiXCR, keeping a single row per CDR3 protein. This table holds some 270,000 distinct CDR3 sequences, approximately 8.3% found once. The CDR3 length is 20 residues. V shed 1 base and J 3 bases; nucleotides not matched to a gene: 15. Looked up from germline, CDR1 is LGHDT and CDR2 is YNNKEL (reference sequence). This clonotype was detected a few times. Antigen: not known. The same data also contributed to another study, on yellow fever vaccine responses in identical twins.

This TCR derives from a woman younger than 30 in good health. The sequencing input was CD8+ T cells sorted from blood. This chain uses TRBV3-1 with TRBJ2-5; 12 bases agree with TRBD2. The CDR3 reads CASSQVTGRERTSGEETQYF. DNA of the CDR3: TGTGCCAGCAGCCAAGTAACGGGCAGGGAGCGGACTAGCGGGGAAGAGACCCAGTACTTC.